This T cell receptor beta chain is from a study of cytomegalovirus exposure and HLA in healthy donors. Study results and limitations: Later work associated over 15,000 TCR beta sequences with HLA alleles at 0.05 false discovery rate. Researchers counted 180 or so TCR beta chains as cytomegalovirus-associated. Three CMV-associated chains proved CMV antigen-specific in vitro.

Nominal health characterized the donors when sampled, though unrecorded immune exposures were likely. Amplification used 60 Vbeta primers and 13 Jbeta primers. TCRdb keeps only in-frame clones here, not all; method: immunoSEQ multiplex PCR. The sample has about 200,000 clones; 79% are singletons. Deletions cut 5 bases from V and 3 bases from J, with 17 bases between. CDR1 SGHVS and CDR2 FQNEAQ come from the germline V gene. The CDR3 has 15 residues. On this clone itself: The antigen is undetermined.

The receptor was derived from a male donor in good health and CMV-seropositive. V and J are TRBV7-8 and TRBJ2-7, with a weak D call TRBD1 (5 bases). Specimen: PBMCs. The CDR3 sequence is CASSLGQNQLYEQYF. The CDR3 DNA follows: TGTGCCAGCAGCCTTGGACAAAACCAGCTCTACGAGCAGTACTTC.